Below, one T cell receptor (beta chain) is given with its context. Its matching antigen is unknown. The data derive from a study of cytomegalovirus exposure and HLA in healthy donors. Study results and limitations: The study designated 150 to 200 TCR beta chains cytomegalovirus-associated.

With 4 bases removed from V and 1 base from J, the gap between germline ends came to 11 bases. CDR1 and CDR2 from the germline V gene are SGHNT and YYREEE (reference sequence). The CDR3 sequence is 14 residues long. Profiling relied on immunoSEQ multiplex PCR, and the TCRdb table lists in-frame clones only, not all of them. Found here are about 140,000 clones, 84% of them singletons; the top ten hold 1.4% to 1.5%. This sequence originates from a woman aged 25 to 45 in good health and CMV-seronegative. V usage is TRBV5-4 and J usage is TRBJ1-2; TRBD1 might be the D (6 bases). Source material: PBMCs. The CDR3 reads CASSVGQINYGYTF. CDR3 DNA: TGTGCCAGCAGCGTAGGACAGATTAACTATGGCTACACCTTC.